The 26 T cell receptor beta chains below come from one sample, sequenced in a study of cytomegalovirus exposure and HLA in healthy donors. Amplification used 60 Vbeta primers and 13 Jbeta primers. Data came from immunoSEQ multiplex PCR; TCRdb stores just in-frame clones and leaves some out. The sample yields some 81,000 clones, 72% seen once. The sample comprised PBMCs. Receptors originate from a woman aged 40 to 50 in good health and CMV-seropositive.

This clone was counted only a few times. The CDR3 DNA reads as TGTGCCAGCAGTTTATCAGGGGCCTATCAGCCCCAGCATTTT. Protein product: CASSLSGAYQPQHF. The V and J genes are TRBV28 and TRBJ1-5; tentative D call: TRBD1 (6 bases). The germline V gene encodes CDR1 MDHEN and CDR2 SYDVKM. The CDR3 sequence is 14 residues long. Trimming removed 1 base at V and 5 bases at J, with 9 bases between.

The gene calls are TRBV7-2 and TRBJ1-4; D not certain. Deletions cut 1 base from V and 4 bases from J, with 7 bases between. CDR3 length: 14 residues. CDR1 is SGHTA and CDR2 is FQGNSA in the germline V gene. CDR3 in amino acids: CASSLDSHNEKLFF. DNA of the CDR3: TGTGCCAGCAGCTTAGACAGTCATAATGAAAAACTGTTTTTT.

This chain uses TRBV28 with TRBJ1-4, with a possible D match to TRBD1 (5 bases). The germline V and J ends were trimmed by 5 bases and 7 bases, with 14 bases remaining between them. The CDR3 is made up of 14 amino acids. Germline V gives CDR1 MDHEN, CDR2 SYDVKM. The CDR3 is CASSPSGRGEKLFF. DNA of the CDR3: TGTGCCAGCAGTCCCTCGGGTAGGGGTGAAAAACTGTTTTTT.

This clone was found a few times. V and J are TRBV4-2 and TRBJ1-1; D is possibly TRBD1 (6 bases). Germline V gene lookup returns CDR1 LGHNA and CDR2 YNFKEQ. Deletions cut 0 bases from V and 10 bases from J, with 21 bases between. The CDR3 has 16 amino acids. This CDR3 is CASSQDIPTGTDGAFF. CDR3 coding DNA: TGTGCCAGCAGCCAAGATATCCCCACAGGGACCGATGGAGCTTTCTTT.

V gene TRBV14 combines with J gene TRBJ2-3, with TRBD2 as a possible D gene (5 bases). CDR3 size: 13 residues. Germline V lookup: CDR1 SGHDN, CDR2 FVKESK. The germline V and J ends were trimmed by 8 bases and 1 base, with 10 bases remaining between them. CDR3 protein: CASARGGTDTQYF. DNA of the CDR3: TGTGCCAGCGCACGGGGAGGCACAGATACGCAGTATTTT.

The V gene is TRBV11-1, the J gene TRBJ2-7; perhaps TRBD2 as D (5 bases). Germline loops: CDR1 SGHAT, CDR2 FQDESV (reference sequence). Trimming shortened V by 5 bases and J by 2 bases, and 13 bases separated the two germline ends. The CDR3 has 14 amino acids. In DNA, the CDR3 is TGTGCCAGCAGCCCGAGGGATTGGACCTACGAGCAGTACTTC. As protein: CASSPRDWTYEQYF.

This clone was seen a single time. This chain uses TRBV2 with TRBJ1-3; D is perhaps TRBD1 (5 bases). CDR3 length equals 15 residues. V was clipped by 6 bases and J by 0 bases, with 12 bases between them. CDR1 is SNHLY and CDR2 is FYNNEI in the germline V gene. The CDR3 coding sequence is TGTGCCAGCAGCCCAGGGAGGGGCTCTGGAAACACCATATATTTT. Protein product: CASSPGRGSGNTIYF.

CDR3: CSVAGSAEKLFF. The CDR3, as DNA: TGCAGCGTTGCAGGTTCGGCCGAAAAACTGTTTTTT. The V and J genes are TRBV29-1 and TRBJ1-4; no definite D call. The germline V and J ends were trimmed by 4 bases and 8 bases, with 11 bases remaining between them. The CDR3 length is 12 residues. CDR1 is SQVTM and CDR2 is ANQGSEA in the germline V gene.

This clone came up a few times. This rearrangement joins TRBV30 to TRBJ1-1, with 7 bases lining up with TRBD1. Germline trimming cut 5 bases from V and 4 bases from J; bases unmatched to any gene: 4. The CDR3 loop spans 12 amino acids. Germline loops: CDR1 GTSNPN, CDR2 SVGIG (reference sequence). The CDR3 reads CAWQGESTEAFF. CDR3 DNA: TGTGCCTGGCAGGGGGAGAGCACTGAAGCTTTCTTT.

This chain connects TRBV5-1 to TRBJ2-5; 12 bases fit TRBD2. Germline CDR1 SGHRS, CDR2 YFSETQ. J lost 1 base, V lost 4 bases, and 5 bases had no gene match. This CDR3 has 16 amino acids. CDR3 bases: TGCGCCAGCAGCGGGGGACTAGCGGGTACCCAAGAGACCCAGTACTTC. Encoded protein: CASSGGLAGTQETQYF.

This rearrangement joins TRBV5-1 to TRBJ2-1; D is perhaps TRBD2 (5 bases). Trimming took off 4 bases at V and 7 bases at J, with 6 bases between the two ends. Germline V gene sequence: CDR1 SGHRS, CDR2 YFSETQ. This CDR3 has 11 residues. DNA for the CDR3: TGCGCCAGCAGCCGGGGTAATGAGCAGTTCTTC. It translates to CASSRGNEQFF.

The V and J genes are TRBV7-9 and TRBJ2-7; no firm D call. The CDR3 sequence is 12 residues long. V gave up 5 bases and J gave up 6 bases, with 11 bases separating them. The germline V gene encodes CDR1 SEHNR and CDR2 FQNEAQ (reference sequence). CDR3 loop: CASSPATGEQYF. CDR3 DNA sequence: TGTGCCAGCAGCCCTGCAACGGGCGAGCAGTACTTC.

This rearrangement joins TRBV7-3 to TRBJ1-1; 10 positions match TRBD1. CDR3 size: 13 residues. V dropped 4 bases and J dropped 8; count of bases not matched to a gene: 4. The germline CDR1 and CDR2 sequences are SGHTA and FQGTGA. This CDR3 reads CASSSDRGREAFF. Written as DNA, the CDR3 is TGTGCCAGCAGCTCCGACAGGGGGCGGGAAGCTTTCTTT.

This sequence joins TRBV10-2 and TRBJ1-5, with D perhaps TRBD1 (6 bases). The CDR3 is made up of 12 amino acids. V was pared by 4 bases and J by 7 bases, with 8 bases between. The germline V gene has CDR1 WSHSY and CDR2 SAAADI. The CDR3 sequence: CASSVRGQPQHF. The CDR3 nucleotides read TGCGCCAGCAGTGTAAGGGGGCAGCCCCAGCATTTT.

The chain joins TRBV19 to TRBJ1-2; 8 positions match TRBD1. Losses at the gene ends were 7 bases for V and 2 bases for J; bases not matched to a gene: 6. Germline assignment: CDR1 LNHDA and CDR2 SQIVND (reference sequence). CDR3 size: 14 residues. CDR3 coding DNA: TGTGCCAGTAACGACAGGGGTAAGAACTATGGCTACACCTTC. This gives the protein CASNDRGKNYGYTF.

The chain has TRBV25-1 and TRBJ2-3; perhaps TRBD1 as D (6 bases). There are 15 residues in the CDR3. CDR1 MGHDK and CDR2 SYGVNS come from the germline V gene. Trimming cost V 5 bases and J 5 bases, with 17 bases left between them. In DNA, the CDR3 is TGTGCCAGCAGTTTCGGGACACCCTTAGGAGATACGCAGTATTTT. Protein product: CASSFGTPLGDTQYF.

The chain uses TRBV5-1 and TRBJ1-2; D remains unclear. Trimming cost V 3 bases and J 4 bases, with 10 bases left between them. Germline V lookup: CDR1 SGHRS, CDR2 YFSETQ. The CDR3 length is 13 residues. Written as DNA, the CDR3 is TGCGCCAGCAGCTCTGGAGGAGGCTATGGCTACACCTTC. This gives the protein CASSSGGGYGYTF.

The CDR3 nucleotides are TGTGCCAGCAGTTACTTTGGGACAGGGGCCGAGCAGTACTTC. This translates into CASSYFGTGAEQYF. The chain carries TRBV6-5 and TRBJ2-7; TRBD1 matches at 10 bases. V trimming: 1 base; J trimming: 6 bases; junction bases outside the gene matches: 3. Germline V CDR1 and CDR2: MNHEY, SVGAGI. The CDR3 covers 14 residues.

This clone showed up just once. The rearrangement uses TRBV6-5 and TRBJ2-1; 8 positions match TRBD2. The CDR3 is 15 amino acids. Losses at the gene ends were 7 bases for V and 7 bases for J; bases not matched to a gene: 12. Germline V gives CDR1 MNHEY, CDR2 SVGAGI. CDR3 nucleotides: TGTGCCAGCAACCGCGGGGGGACTCAGGGGAATGAGCAGTTCTTC. As protein: CASNRGGTQGNEQFF.

This clone showed up just a few times. The rearrangement joins TRBV10-2 to TRBJ2-7; TRBD1 matches 8 bases. J lost 1 base, V lost 0 bases, and 8 bases had no gene match. The CDR3 length is 17 residues. The V gene's germline CDR1 is WSHSY and CDR2 SAAADI. Written as DNA, the CDR3 is TGCGCCAGCAGTGAGTCCAAAGGACAGGGCGCTTCCTACGAGCAGTACTTC. Amino acid sequence: CASSESKGQGASYEQYF.

The gene calls are TRBV6-5 and TRBJ2-5; no definite D call. Trimming took off 3 bases at V and 5 bases at J, with 10 bases between the two ends. Germline CDR1 and CDR2: MNHEY and SVGAGI. The CDR3 is 13 residues long. The CDR3 protein is CASSYVTGETQYF. The DNA of the CDR3 is TGTGCCAGCAGTTATGTAACCGGGGAGACCCAGTACTTC.

The J gene is TRBJ1-6, the V gene TRBV6-5; weak D call: TRBD1 (6 bases). The CDR3 length is 16 residues. Germline assignment: CDR1 MNHEY and CDR2 SVGAGI. V lost 4 bases, J lost 0 bases, and 10 bases lay in between. CDR3 residues: CASSWTESSYNSPLHF. Here the CDR3 DNA reads TGTGCCAGCAGTTGGACAGAGAGCTCCTATAATTCACCCCTCCACTTT.

This sequence joins TRBV19 and TRBJ2-1; 9 bases are a match to TRBD1. The V segment lost 7 bases and the J segment 1 base; nucleotides outside the gene matches: 11. The germline V gene has CDR1 LNHDA and CDR2 SQIVND (reference sequence). The CDR3 extends over 17 amino acids. CDR3 nucleotides: TGTGCCAGTACCGCCTGGGCCGGGACAGGGTCCTACAATGAGCAGTTCTTC. Its protein is CASTAWAGTGSYNEQFF.

There are a few counts of this clone. V usage is TRBV7-2 and J usage is TRBJ2-7, with D perhaps matching TRBD2 (6 bases). The CDR3 totals 14 residues. Germline-derived CDR1 and CDR2 are SGHTA and FQGNSA. V was shortened by 5 bases and J by 2 bases, with 13 bases between the two germline ends. The CDR3 DNA reads as TGTGCCAGCAGCCTGGATAGCGGCCCCTACGAGCAGTACTTC. This encodes CASSLDSGPYEQYF.

A few counts support this clone. The chain joins TRBV19 to TRBJ2-5; D may be TRBD1 (6 bases). The CDR3 is 14 amino acids. The V end lost 4 bases, the J end lost 7 bases, and 16 bases lay between the germline ends. In germline, CDR1 is LNHDA, CDR2 SQIVND (reference sequence). The chain's CDR3 is CASSTHQGLGTQYF. In nucleotides, the CDR3 is TGTGCCAGTAGTACCCATCAGGGGTTGGGGACCCAGTACTTC.

CDR3 region: CASSLEGTGRNYGYTF. The CDR3 nucleotides are TGTGCCAGCAGCTTAGAAGGGACAGGCCGGAACTATGGCTACACCTTC. The chain joins TRBV7-2 to TRBJ1-2; TRBD1 agrees at 8 bases. The germline V gene encodes CDR1 SGHTA and CDR2 FQGNSA. V lost 1 base and J lost 2; bases outside the gene matches: 6. This CDR3 contains 16 residues.